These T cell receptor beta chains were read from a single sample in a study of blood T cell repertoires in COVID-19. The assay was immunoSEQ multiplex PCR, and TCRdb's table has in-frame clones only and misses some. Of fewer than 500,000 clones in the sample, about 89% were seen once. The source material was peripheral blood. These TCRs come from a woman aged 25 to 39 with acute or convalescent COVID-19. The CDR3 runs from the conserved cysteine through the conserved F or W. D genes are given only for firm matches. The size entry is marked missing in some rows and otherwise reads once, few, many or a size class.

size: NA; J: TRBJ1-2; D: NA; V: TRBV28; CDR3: CASSFGGALNYGYTF; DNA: TGTGCCAGCAGTTTCGGGGGGGCGCTCAACTATGGCTACACCTTC
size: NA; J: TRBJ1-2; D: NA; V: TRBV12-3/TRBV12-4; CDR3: CASSRAGIDGYTF; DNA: TGTGCCAGCAGCCGAGCGGGAATTGATGGCTACACCTTC
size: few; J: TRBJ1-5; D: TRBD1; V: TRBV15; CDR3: CATSRGTGERPQHF; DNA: TGTGCCACCAGCAGAGGGACAGGGGAGCGGCCCCAGCATTTT
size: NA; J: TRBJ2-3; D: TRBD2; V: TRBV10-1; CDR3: CASGLADATDTQYF; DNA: TGCGCCAGCGGGCTAGCGGACGCCACAGATACGCAGTATTTT
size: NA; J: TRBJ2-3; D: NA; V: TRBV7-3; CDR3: CASSPRFGGQDTQYF; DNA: TGTGCCAGCAGCCCCAGGTTCGGGGGGCAAGATACGCAGTATTTT
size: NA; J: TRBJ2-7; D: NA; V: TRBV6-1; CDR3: CASSEVGTTYEQYF; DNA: TGTGCCAGCAGTGAAGTGGGCACCACCTACGAGCAGTACTTC
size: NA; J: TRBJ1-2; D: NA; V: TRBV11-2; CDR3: CASSFQISGTGYTF; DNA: TGTGCCAGCAGCTTCCAAATATCAGGAACTGGCTACACCTTC
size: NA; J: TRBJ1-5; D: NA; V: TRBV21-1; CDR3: CASSKGRGAWSNQPQHF; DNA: TGTGCCAGCAGCAAAGGGCGGGGGGCTTGGAGCAATCAGCCCCAGCATTTT
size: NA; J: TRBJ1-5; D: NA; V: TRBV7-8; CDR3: CASSLAGGTPPQHF; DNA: TGTGCCAGCAGCTTAGCGGGGGGGACCCCGCCCCAGCATTTT
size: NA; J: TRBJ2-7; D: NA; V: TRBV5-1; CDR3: CASSHTSFNEQYF; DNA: TGCGCCAGCAGCCATACTAGCTTCAACGAGCAGTACTTC
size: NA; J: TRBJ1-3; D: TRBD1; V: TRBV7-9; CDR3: CASSFGQGDGNTIYF; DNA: TGTGCCAGCAGCTTCGGACAGGGGGACGGAAACACCATATATTTT
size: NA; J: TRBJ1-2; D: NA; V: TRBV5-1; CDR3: CASSFSDRNYGYTF; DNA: TGCGCCAGCAGCTTCTCAGACAGGAACTATGGCTACACCTTC
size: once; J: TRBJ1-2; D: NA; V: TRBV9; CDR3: CASSVVAGEGDNYGYTF; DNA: TGTGCCAGCAGCGTAGTAGCCGGAGAAGGGGATAACTATGGCTACACCTTC
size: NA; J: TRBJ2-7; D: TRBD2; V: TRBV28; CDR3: CASSPSGVGSYEQYF; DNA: TGTGCCAGCAGCCCGAGCGGGGTTGGATCCTACGAGCAGTACTTC
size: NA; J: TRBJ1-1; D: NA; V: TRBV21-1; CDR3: CASSPGCGVNTEAFF; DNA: TGTGCCAGCAGCCCAGGGTGTGGGGTGAACACTGAAGCTTTCTTT
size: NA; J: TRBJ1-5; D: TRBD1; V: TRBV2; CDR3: CASRGQGSNQPQHF; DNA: TGTGCCAGCAGGGGACAGGGGAGCAATCAGCCCCAGCATTTT
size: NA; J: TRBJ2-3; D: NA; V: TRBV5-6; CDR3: CASSHGGRYADTQYF; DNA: TGTGCCAGCAGCCACGGTGGGCGATACGCCGATACGCAGTATTTT
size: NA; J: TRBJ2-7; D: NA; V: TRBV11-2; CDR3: CASSLEDWATYEQYF; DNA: TGTGCCAGCAGCTTAGAAGATTGGGCCACCTACGAGCAGTACTTC
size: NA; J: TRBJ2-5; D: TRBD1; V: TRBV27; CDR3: CASSSGQVGETQYF; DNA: TGTGCCAGCAGTTCGGGACAGGTTGGTGAGACCCAGTACTTC
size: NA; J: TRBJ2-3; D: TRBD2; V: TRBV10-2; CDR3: CASSDIGLAGAEDTQYF; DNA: TGCGCCAGCAGCGATATAGGACTAGCGGGGGCTGAGGATACGCAGTATTTT
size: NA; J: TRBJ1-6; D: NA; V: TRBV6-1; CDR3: CASSEGQSLHF; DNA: TGTGCCAGCAGTGAAGGCCAGTCCCTCCACTTT
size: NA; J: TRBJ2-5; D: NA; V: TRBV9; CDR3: CASSVGGLEETQYF; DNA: TGTGCCAGCAGCGTAGGTGGTCTAGAAGAGACCCAGTACTTC